The sequence of this T cell receptor (beta chain) was determined in a study of blood T cell repertoires in COVID-19. Background on the study: T cells, B-cell-depleted T cells, or PBMCs supplied cDNA or gDNA.

Per the authors' pipeline: By means of reference gene primer amplification, nucleated cell counts were estimated. Produced via immunoSEQ multiplex PCR; TCRdb's table is partial and in-frame only. The V and J calls and clone size are taken from that table; D and trimming were inferred from the DNA. This table holds some 150,000 clones, 77% found once. Germline CDR1 is SGHRS and CDR2 is YFSETQ. This CDR3 has 15 amino acids. Trimming removed 4 bases from V and 0 bases from J, with 13 bases in between. The sequenced material came from peripheral blood. The rearrangement joins TRBV5-1 to TRBJ1-1; a possible D gene is TRBD1 (5 bases). The source is a woman aged 45-65 years with active or convalescent COVID-19. Here the CDR3 DNA reads TGCGCCAGCAGCCCCCGGGGGGGACTGAACACTGAAGCTTTCTTT. It translates to CASSPRGGLNTEAFF. Full variable domain (rest looked up from reference TRBV5-1 and TRBJ1-1): KAGVTQTPRYLIKTRGQQVTLSCSPISGHRSVSWYQQTPGQGLQFLFEYFSETQRNKGNFPGRFSGRQFSNSRSEMNVSTLELGDSALYLCASSPRGGLNTEAFFGQGTRLTVV.